This T cell receptor (beta chain) was identified in a study of shared clonotypes between healthy human individuals (dated by TCRdb to 2018 to 2021). In terms of the full investigation: The cohort comprised two women and a few men aged 18 to 49 years. For each donor, CD4 naive and CD4 memory were each run on three plates, CD8 naive on two plates, and CD8 memory on one plate. To estimate repertoire size and how much clonotype sharing occurs between individuals, the study deeply sequenced the blood TCR repertoires of five healthy adults. To increase sequencing depth and limit assay-specific biases, TCR repertoire library preparation and sequencing were carried out by different laboratories using diverse techniques. Per donor, leukapheresis produced somewhere between about 0.9 and 9.5 billion PBMCs. What the research found in general, with its limitations: Naive subsets generally had larger estimated clonotype richness than memory subsets. Sampling was restricted to blood, and TCR repertoires in tissue are likely to differ from TCR repertoires in blood. Compared with non-shared clonotypes, the clonotypes found in all four sorted-subset donors had higher generation probabilities. Pairwise subsampling indicated that sequencing depth was expected to affect the degree of clonotype sharing among donors. The small number of donors limited the genetic and exposure-history diversity represented. About 4.5% of naive CD4, roughly 3.5% of naive CD8, approximately 2% of memory CD4, and about 0.4% of memory CD8 clonotypes were shared across four donors. Even with the large sequencing depth, rarefaction of the sorted-subset datasets indicated that sequencing was incomplete.

TCR CDR3 regions were amplified from genomic DNA by multiplex PCR using the deep immunoSEQ assay. Extracted genomic DNA from each cell subset was distributed evenly across all wells of several immunoSEQ 96-well plates, and each plate was treated as a replicate. Each replicate PCR for sorted subsets received about 210 ng genomic DNA, equal to some 32,000 T cell genomes. Purified libraries were measured with a Qubit 3.0 fluorometer, size-checked on a Bioanalyzer 2100, and measured again with the KAPA Library Quantification kit. A separate single-read 150-cycle Illumina NextSeq 550 flow cell was used to sequence each immunoSEQ 96-well plate. The study's own analysis went as follows. Because the immunoSEQ output held only junctional sequences and lacked quality scores, the filtering could not match the filtering applied to full-length reads. Sequences were annotated with PyIR, a Python wrapper for IgBLAST v1.9, using IMGT germline references to assign V/J genes and CDR3. Reads were removed for weak V/J assignments (E-value above 1e-6), missing CDR3, stop codons, out-of-frame junctions, or ambiguous translated residues. V3J clonotypes were defined as sequences sharing an identical inferred V gene, J gene, and CDR3 amino acid sequence. Percentage overlap between repertoires was calculated by dividing the number of shared unique clonotypes by the size of the smaller repertoire. Three approaches were used to assess repertoire richness: RTK rarefaction, the Chao1 estimator, and Recon v2.1 estimates of unobserved clonotypes. Generation probabilities were computed with OLGA for all TCRbeta clonotypes obtained by the gDNA method from a few donors. Not all clones reach the TCRdb copy of this immuneACCESS table, which keeps in-frame sequences only. Checked studies attribute under half of the gap to unresolved V genes and leave the rest unexplained. Clone size and the V and J calls come from that table; the DNA yielded D and trimming. This sample comprises roughly 2,500,000 clones, 93% of them detected only once. The biggest ten clones account for around 0.37% of the sample.

CDR1 and CDR2 were assigned from the germline V gene (reference sequence) as PRHDT and FYEKMQ. The CDR3, from cysteine to phenylalanine, totals 14 residues. CDR3 DNA only is kept here, 42 bases in frame from base 1. For this chain, trimming is 5 bases at the V end and 5 bases at the J end, and the number of junction bases without a gene match is 2. The donors were healthy, HIV-negative adults who had no recently reported acute infections or vaccinations. Only Caucasian adults living in Nashville, Tennessee, USA were represented among the donors. CD4+ T cells were enriched through magnetic negative selection, after which naive cells were positively selected on CD45RA and the remaining negative fraction served as the memory subset. Blood was collected by leukapheresis, and PBMCs were isolated by Ficoll-Histopaque density gradient centrifugation and then cryopreserved in liquid nitrogen vapor phase. Analytical flow cytometry was used to check the purity and quantity of each magnetically sorted T cell population. From each sorted fraction, genomic DNA was isolated and quantified by UV absorbance on a Nanodrop 2000c.

For this clone: It has no known antigen specificity. It has no much larger one-base neighbor in the sample; base qualities were not kept.

Material: naive CD4+ T cells from PBMCs. Reading the label with the study, this specimen's cell subset or site is: CD45RA+ positively selected. The sequence came from a man between 18 and 29 years old in good health. Some clones in this sample may be carry-over from other donors' samples. The V and J segments used are TRBV13 and TRBJ2-3, and TRBD2 matches 12 of the central bases. The base sequence is TGTGCCAGCAGCCGACTAGCGGGAGAAGATACGCAGTATTTT. Its translation reads: CASSRLAGEDTQYF. Supplemented by the reference TRBV13 and TRBJ2-3 proteins around the CDR3, the complete variable domain is AAGVIQSPRHLIKEKRETATLKCYPIPRHDTVYWYQQGPGQDPQFLISFYEKMQSDKGSIPDRFSAQQFSDYHSELNMSSLELGDSALYFCASSRLAGEDTQYFGPGTRLTVL.